This record concerns one TCR beta chain sequence. Germline lookup yields CDR1 LGHNA and CDR2 YSLEER. The CDR3 totals 15 residues. With V trimmed by 4 bases and J by 7 bases, 7 bases remained unmatched. The assay was immunoSEQ multiplex PCR, and TCRdb's table has in-frame clones only and misses some. Of approximately 80,000 clones listed, around 76% are singletons. The sample is drawn from a study of PD-L1 blockade in urothelial cancer. Background on the study: Prior regimens of chemotherapy numbered 0 to 3 per patient. Treatment start was followed by blood analysis at 3 weeks (second dose) and again at 6 weeks.

The gene calls are TRBV4-3 and TRBJ2-7; TRBD2 matches at 13 bases. The receptor was derived from a man aged 70 or older with urothelial cancer. Source: PBMCs, taken around atezolizumab (anti-PD-L1) treatment. CDR3 DNA: TGCGCCAGCAGCCGAGAACTAGCGGGAGGGCGAGAGCAGTACTTC. It codes for CASSRELAGGREQYF.